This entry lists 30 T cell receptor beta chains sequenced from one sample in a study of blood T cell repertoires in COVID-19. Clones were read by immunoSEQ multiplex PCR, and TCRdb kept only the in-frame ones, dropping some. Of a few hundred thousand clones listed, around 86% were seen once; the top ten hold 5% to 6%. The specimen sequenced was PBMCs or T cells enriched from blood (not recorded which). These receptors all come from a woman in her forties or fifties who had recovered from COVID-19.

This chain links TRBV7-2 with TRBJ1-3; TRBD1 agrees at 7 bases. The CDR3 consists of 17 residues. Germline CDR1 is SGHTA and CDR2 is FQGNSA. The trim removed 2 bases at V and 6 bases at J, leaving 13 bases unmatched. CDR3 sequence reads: CASSLQRFGDRVNTIYF. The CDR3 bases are TGTGCCAGCAGCTTACAGCGCTTTGGTGACAGGGTAAACACCATATATTTT.

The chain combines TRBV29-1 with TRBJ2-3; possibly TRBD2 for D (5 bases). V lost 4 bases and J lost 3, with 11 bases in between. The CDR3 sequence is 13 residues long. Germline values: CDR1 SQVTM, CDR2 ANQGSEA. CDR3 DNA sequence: TGCAGCGTTGCCATCGGGGAGACAGATACGCAGTATTTT. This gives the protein CSVAIGETDTQYF.

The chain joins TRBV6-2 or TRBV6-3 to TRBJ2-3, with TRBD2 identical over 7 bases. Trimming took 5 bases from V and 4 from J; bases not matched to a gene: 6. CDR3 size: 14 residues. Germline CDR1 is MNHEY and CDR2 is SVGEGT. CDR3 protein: CASSRGSTADTQYF. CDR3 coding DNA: TGTGCCAGCAGTCGCGGGAGCACCGCAGATACGCAGTATTTT.

Here the CDR3 DNA reads TGTGCCAGCAGTTATCTAGCGAGCACAGATACGCAGTATTTT. It translates to CASSYLASTDTQYF. The rearrangement joins TRBV6-1 to TRBJ2-3; D is perhaps TRBD2 (6 bases). The germline gives CDR1 MNHNS, CDR2 SASEGT. The V end was cut by 5 bases, the J end by 0 bases, with 9 bases between. This CDR3 comprises 14 residues.

The CDR3 nucleotides read TGTGCCAGCAGCGGACACGGGACAGCCTACAATGAGCAGTTCTTC. This translates into CASSGHGTAYNEQFF. The chain joins TRBV9 to TRBJ2-1; 7 bases are a match to TRBD1. Trimming removed 3 bases from V and 2 bases from J; junction bases left unmatched: 5. The CDR3 runs to 15 residues. Germline loops: CDR1 SGDLS, CDR2 YYNGEE.

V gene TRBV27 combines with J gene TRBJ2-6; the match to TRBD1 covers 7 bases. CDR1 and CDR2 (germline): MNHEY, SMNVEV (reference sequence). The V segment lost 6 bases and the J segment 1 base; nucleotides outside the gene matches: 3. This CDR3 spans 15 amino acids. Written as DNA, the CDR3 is TGTGCCAGCAGCCGACAGGGATCTGGGGCCAACGTCCTGACTTTC. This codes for CASSRQGSGANVLTF.

The CDR3 here is CASRTTGNTIYF. CDR3 DNA sequence: TGTGCCAGCAGGACAACAGGAAACACCATATATTTT. This rearrangement joins TRBV6-5 to TRBJ1-3; unclear D gene. Trimming removed 6 bases from V and 4 bases from J, with 7 bases in between. The CDR3 consists of 12 residues. Germline CDR1 reads MNHEY; CDR2 reads SVGAGI.

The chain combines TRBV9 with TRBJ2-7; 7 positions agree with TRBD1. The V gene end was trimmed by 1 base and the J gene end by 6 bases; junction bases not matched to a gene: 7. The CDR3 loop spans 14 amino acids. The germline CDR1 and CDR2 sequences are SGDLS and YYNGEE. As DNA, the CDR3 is TGTGCCAGCAGCGTAACCCAAGACAGGGTCGAGCAGTACTTC. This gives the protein CASSVTQDRVEQYF.

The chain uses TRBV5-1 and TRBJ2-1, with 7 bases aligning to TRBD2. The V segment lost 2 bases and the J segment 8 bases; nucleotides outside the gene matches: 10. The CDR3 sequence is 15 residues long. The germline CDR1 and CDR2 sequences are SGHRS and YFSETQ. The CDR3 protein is CASSLRLAMSDEQFF. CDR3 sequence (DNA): TGCGCCAGCAGCTTAAGACTAGCTATGAGCGATGAGCAGTTCTTC.

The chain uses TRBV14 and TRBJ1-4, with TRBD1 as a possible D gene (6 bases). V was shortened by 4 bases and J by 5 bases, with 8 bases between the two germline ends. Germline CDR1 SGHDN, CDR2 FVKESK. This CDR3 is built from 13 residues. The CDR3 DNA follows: TGTGCCAGCAGCCGGGGGCTAAATGAAAAACTGTTTTTT. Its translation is CASSRGLNEKLFF.

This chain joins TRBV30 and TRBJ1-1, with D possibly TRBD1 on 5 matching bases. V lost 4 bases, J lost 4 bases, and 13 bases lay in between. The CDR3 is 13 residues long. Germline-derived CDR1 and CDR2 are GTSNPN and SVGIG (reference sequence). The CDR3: CAWMGQGGTEAFF. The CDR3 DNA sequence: TGTGCCTGGATGGGGCAGGGAGGCACTGAAGCTTTCTTT.

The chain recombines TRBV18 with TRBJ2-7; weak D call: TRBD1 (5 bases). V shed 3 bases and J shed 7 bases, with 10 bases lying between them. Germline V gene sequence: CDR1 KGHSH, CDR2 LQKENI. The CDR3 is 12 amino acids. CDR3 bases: TGTGCCAGCTCACCCGACAGTCAGGAGCAGTACTTC. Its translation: CASSPDSQEQYF. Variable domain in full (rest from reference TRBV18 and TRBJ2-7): NAGVMQNPRHLVRRRGQEARLRCSPMKGHSHVYWYRQLPEEGLKFMVYLQKENIIDESGMPKERFSAEFPKEGPSILRIQQVVRGDSAAYFCASSPDSQEQYFGPGTRLTVT.

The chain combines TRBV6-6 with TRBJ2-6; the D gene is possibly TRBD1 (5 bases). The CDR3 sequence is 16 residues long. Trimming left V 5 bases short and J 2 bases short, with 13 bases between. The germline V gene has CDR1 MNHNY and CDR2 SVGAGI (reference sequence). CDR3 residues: CASSRTPGTGANVLTF. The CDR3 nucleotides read TGTGCCAGCAGTCGAACCCCAGGGACTGGGGCCAACGTCCTGACTTTC.

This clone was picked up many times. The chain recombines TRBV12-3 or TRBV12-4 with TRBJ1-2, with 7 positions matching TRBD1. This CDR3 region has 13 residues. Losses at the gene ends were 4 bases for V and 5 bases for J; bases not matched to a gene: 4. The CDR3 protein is CASSSTGQYGYTF. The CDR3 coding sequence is TGTGCCAGCAGTTCGACGGGACAGTATGGCTACACCTTC.

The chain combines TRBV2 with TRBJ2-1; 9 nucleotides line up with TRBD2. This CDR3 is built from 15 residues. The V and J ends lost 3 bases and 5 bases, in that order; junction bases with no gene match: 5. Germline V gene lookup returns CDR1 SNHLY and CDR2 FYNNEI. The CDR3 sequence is CASSDMSSGNNEQFF. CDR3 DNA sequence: TGTGCCAGCAGTGACATGTCTAGCGGGAACAATGAGCAGTTCTTC.

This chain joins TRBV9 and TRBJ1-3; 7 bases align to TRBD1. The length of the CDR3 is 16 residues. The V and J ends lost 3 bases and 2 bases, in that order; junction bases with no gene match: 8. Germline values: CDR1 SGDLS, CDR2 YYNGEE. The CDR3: CASSALQGTTGNTIYF. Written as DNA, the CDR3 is TGTGCCAGCAGCGCCTTACAGGGGACGACTGGAAACACCATATATTTT.

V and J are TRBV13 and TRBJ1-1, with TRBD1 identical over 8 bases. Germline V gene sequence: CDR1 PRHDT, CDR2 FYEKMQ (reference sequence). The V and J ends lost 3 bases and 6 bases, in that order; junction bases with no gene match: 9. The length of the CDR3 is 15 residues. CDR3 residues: CASSFFQGAIAEAFF. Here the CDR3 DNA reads TGTGCCAGCAGCTTCTTTCAGGGGGCGATCGCTGAAGCTTTCTTT.

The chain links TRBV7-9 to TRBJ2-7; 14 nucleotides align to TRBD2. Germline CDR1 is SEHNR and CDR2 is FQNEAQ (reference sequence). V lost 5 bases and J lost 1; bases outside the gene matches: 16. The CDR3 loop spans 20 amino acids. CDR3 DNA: TGTGCCAGCAGCACCCAAAGGGCGACTAGCGGGAGGGATACGTCCTACGAGCAGTACTTC. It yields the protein CASSTQRATSGRDTSYEQYF.

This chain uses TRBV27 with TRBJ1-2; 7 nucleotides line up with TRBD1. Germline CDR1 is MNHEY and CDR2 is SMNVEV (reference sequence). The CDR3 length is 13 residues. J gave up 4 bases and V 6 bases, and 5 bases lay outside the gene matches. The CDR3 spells CASSSDRFYGYTF. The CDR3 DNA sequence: TGTGCCAGCAGCTCGGACAGGTTCTATGGCTACACCTTC.

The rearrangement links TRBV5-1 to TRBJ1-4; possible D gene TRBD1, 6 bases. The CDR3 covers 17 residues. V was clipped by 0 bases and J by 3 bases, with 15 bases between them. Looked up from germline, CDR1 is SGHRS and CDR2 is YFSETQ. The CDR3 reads CASSLGRGVEPNEKLFF. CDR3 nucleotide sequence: TGCGCCAGCAGCTTGGGCAGGGGAGTAGAACCTAATGAAAAACTGTTTTTT.

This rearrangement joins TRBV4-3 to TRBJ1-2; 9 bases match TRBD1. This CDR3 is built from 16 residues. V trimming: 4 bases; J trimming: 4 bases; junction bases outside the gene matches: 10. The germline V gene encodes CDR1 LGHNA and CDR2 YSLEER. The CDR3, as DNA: TGCGCCAGCAGCCGCTCCGGGACAGGGTACAGCTATGGCTACACCTTC. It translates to CASSRSGTGYSYGYTF.

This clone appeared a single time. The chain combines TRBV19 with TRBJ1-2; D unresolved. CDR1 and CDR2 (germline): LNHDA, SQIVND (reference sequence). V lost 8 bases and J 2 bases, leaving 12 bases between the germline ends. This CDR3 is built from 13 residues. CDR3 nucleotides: TGTGCCAGTCGGGAGTCGGTAAACTATGGCTACACCTTC. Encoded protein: CASRESVNYGYTF.

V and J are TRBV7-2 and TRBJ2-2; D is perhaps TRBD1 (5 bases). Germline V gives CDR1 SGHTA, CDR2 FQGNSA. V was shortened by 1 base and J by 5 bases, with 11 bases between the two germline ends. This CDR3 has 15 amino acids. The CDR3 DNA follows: TGTGCCAGCAGCTTAGGGGTGGGGCGTACCGGGGAGCTGTTTTTT. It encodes CASSLGVGRTGELFF.

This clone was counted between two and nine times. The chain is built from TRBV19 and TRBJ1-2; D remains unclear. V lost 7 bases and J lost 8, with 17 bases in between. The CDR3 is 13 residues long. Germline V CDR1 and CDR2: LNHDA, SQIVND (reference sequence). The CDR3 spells CASIKATGSGYTF. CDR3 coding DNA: TGTGCCAGTATCAAAGCCACGGGGAGCGGCTACACCTTC.

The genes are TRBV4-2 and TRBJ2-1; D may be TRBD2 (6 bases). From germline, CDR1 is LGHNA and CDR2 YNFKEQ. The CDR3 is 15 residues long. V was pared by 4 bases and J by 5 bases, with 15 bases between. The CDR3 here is CASSPGLLKNNEQFF. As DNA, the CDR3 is TGTGCCAGCAGCCCCGGACTACTAAAAAACAATGAGCAGTTCTTC.

The CDR3 region has the DNA TGTGCCAGCAGCAACAACAGTATCATGAACACTGAAGCTTTCTTT. It specifies CASSNNSIMNTEAFF. The V gene is TRBV27, the J gene TRBJ1-1; D is uncertain. CDR3 size: 15 residues. V was pared by 6 bases and J by 0 bases, with 14 bases between. Germline lookup yields CDR1 MNHEY and CDR2 SMNVEV (reference sequence).

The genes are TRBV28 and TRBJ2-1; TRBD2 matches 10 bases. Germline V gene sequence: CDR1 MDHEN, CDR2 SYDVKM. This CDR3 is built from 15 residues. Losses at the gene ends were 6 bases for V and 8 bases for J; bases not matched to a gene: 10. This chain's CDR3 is CASRASGGRPHEQFF. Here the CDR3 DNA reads TGTGCCAGCAGGGCTAGCGGGGGCCGGCCCCATGAGCAGTTCTTC.

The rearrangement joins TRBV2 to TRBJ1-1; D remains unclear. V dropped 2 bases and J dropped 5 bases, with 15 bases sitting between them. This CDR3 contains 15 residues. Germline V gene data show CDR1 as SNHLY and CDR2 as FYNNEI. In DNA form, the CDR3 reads TGTGCCAGCAGTGAAACATCCGGACTCCTTACTGAAGCTTTCTTT. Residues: CASSETSGLLTEAFF. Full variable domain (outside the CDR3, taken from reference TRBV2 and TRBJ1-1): EPEVTQTPSHQVTQMGQEVILRCVPISNHLYFYWYRQILGQKVEFLVSFYNNEISEKSEIFDDQFSVERPDGSNFTLKIRSTKLEDSAMYFCASSETSGLLTEAFFGQGTRLTVV.

CDR3 nucleotides: TGTGCCAGCACCGGAGGGGGGGGGCCAGACACCTTC. It codes for CASTGGGGPDTF. This chain joins TRBV5-4 and TRBJ1-2, with D maybe TRBD1 (6 bases). Germline-derived CDR1 and CDR2 are SGHNT and YYREEE (reference sequence). Trimming cost V 6 bases and J 12 bases, with 18 bases left between them. The length of the CDR3 is 12 residues.

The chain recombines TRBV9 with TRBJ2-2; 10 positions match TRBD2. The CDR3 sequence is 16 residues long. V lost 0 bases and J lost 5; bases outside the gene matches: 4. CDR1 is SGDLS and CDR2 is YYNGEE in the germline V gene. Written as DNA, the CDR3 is TGTGCCAGCAGCGTAGGGGGACTAGCGAGGACCGGGGAGCTGTTTTTT. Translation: CASSVGGLARTGELFF.